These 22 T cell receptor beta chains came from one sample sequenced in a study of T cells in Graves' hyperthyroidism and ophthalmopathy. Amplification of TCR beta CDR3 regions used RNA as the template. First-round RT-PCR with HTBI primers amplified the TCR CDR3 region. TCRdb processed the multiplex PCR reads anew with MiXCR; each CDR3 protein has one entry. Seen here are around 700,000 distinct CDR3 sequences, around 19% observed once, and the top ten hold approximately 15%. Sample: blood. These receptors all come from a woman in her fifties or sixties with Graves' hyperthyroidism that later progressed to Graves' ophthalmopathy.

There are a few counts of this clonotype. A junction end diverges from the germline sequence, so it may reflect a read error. The CDR3 DNA reads as TGTGCCAGCAGCGAAGGCCAGGGAGGATATCAGCCCCAGCATTTT. It encodes CASSEGQGGYQPQHF. The chain recombines TRBV6-1 with TRBJ1-5; D is possibly TRBD1 (5 bases). CDR1 and CDR2 (germline): MNHNS, SASEGT. CDR3 length equals 15 residues.

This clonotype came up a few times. The CDR3 reads CASSQGGPTYNEQFF. DNA for the CDR3: TGTGCCAGCAGCCAAGGGGGACCGACCTACAATGAGCAGTTCTTC. The genes are TRBV4-2 and TRBJ2-1, with D perhaps assigned TRBD1 or TRBD2 (5 bases each). The CDR3 runs to 15 residues. V was trimmed by 1 base and J by 2 bases, leaving 9 bases between them. Germline assignment: CDR1 LGHNA and CDR2 YNFKEQ.

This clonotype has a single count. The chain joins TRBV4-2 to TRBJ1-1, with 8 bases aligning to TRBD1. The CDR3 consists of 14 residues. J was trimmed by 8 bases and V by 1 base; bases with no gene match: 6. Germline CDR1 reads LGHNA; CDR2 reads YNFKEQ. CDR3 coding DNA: TGTGCCAGCAGCCAAGGTTTGAGGGACAGGGAAGCTTTCTTT. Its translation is CASSQGLRDREAFF.

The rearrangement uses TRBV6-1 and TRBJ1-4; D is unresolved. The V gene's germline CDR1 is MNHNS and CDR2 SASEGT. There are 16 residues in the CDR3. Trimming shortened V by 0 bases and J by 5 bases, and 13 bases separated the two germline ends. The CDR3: CASSEAVSLGNEKLFF. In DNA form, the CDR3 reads TGTGCCAGCAGTGAAGCCGTGTCTCTCGGGAATGAAAAACTGTTTTTT.

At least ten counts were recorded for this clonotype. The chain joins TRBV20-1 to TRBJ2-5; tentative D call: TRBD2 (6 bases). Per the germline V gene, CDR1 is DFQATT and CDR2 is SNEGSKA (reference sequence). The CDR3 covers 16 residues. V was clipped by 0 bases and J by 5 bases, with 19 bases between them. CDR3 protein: CSARDLTRTKWETQYF. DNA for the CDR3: TGCAGTGCTAGAGATCTGACGAGGACTAAATGGGAGACCCAGTACTTC.

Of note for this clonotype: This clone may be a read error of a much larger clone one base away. The DNA for the CDR3 is TGTGCCAGCATGCTTATGCCCGAAGGACCTGAAGCTTTCTTT. Amino acid sequence: CASMLMPEGPEAFF. The chain has TRBV6-2 or TRBV6-3 and TRBJ1-1, with D unclear. The V gene's germline CDR1 is MNHEY and CDR2 SVGEGT. Trimming took off 7 bases at V and 6 bases at J, with 18 bases between the two ends. The CDR3 has 14 amino acids.

The CDR3 loop reads CASSQVSGGSNQPQHF. The CDR3 nucleotides read TGTGCCAGCAGCCAAGTCTCGGGTGGAAGCAATCAGCCCCAGCATTTT. The chain has TRBV4-2 and TRBJ1-5; no definite D call. The CDR3 spans 16 residues. Trimming shortened V by 1 base and J by 1 base, and 11 bases separated the two germline ends. Looked up from germline, CDR1 is LGHNA and CDR2 is YNFKEQ.

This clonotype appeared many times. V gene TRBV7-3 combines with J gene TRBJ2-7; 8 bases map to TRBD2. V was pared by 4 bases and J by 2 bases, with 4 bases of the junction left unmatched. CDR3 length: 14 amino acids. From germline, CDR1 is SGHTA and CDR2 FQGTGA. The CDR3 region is CASSSGGGTYEQYF. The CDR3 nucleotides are TGTGCCAGCAGCTCCGGGGGGGGGACCTACGAGCAGTACTTC. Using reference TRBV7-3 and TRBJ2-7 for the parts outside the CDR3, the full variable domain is GAGVSQTPSNKVTEKGKYVELRCDPISGHTALYWYRQSLGQGPEFLIYFQGTGAADDSGLPNDRFFAVRPEGSVSTLKIQRTERGDSAVYLCASSSGGGTYEQYFGPGTRLTVT.

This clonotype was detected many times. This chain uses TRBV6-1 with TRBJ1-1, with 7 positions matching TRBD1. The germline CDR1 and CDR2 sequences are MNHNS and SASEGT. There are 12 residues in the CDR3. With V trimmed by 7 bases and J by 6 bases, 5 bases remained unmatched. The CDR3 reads CASTGGGPEAFF. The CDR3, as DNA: TGTGCCAGCACAGGGGGTGGACCTGAAGCTTTCTTT.

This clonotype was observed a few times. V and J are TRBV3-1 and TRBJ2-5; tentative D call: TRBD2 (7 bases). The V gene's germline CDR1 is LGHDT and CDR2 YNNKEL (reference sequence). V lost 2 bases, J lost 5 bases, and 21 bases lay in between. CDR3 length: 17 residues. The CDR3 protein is CASSQYSRGGGSETQYF. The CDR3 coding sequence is TGTGCCAGCAGCCAATACTCTAGAGGCGGGGGCAGCGAGACCCAGTACTTC.

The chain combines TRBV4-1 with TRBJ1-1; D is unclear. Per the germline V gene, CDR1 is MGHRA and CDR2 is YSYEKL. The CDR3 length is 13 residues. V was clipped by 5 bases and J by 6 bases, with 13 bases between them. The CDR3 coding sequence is TGCGCCAGCAGCTCCAATTTACACCCTGAAGCTTTCTTT. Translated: CASSSNLHPEAFF.

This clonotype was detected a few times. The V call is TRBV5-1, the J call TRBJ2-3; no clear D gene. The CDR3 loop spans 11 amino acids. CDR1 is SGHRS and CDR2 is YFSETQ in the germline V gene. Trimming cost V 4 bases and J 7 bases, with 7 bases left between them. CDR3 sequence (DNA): TGCGCCAGCAGCCGGACCCATACGCAGTATTTT. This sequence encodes CASSRTHTQYF.

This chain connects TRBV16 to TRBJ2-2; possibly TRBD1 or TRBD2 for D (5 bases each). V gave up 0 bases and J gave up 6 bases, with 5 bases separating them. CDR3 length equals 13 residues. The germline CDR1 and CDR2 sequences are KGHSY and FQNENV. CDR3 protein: CASSQSGAGELFF. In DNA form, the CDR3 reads TGTGCCAGCAGCCAATCGGGGGCCGGGGAGCTGTTTTTT.

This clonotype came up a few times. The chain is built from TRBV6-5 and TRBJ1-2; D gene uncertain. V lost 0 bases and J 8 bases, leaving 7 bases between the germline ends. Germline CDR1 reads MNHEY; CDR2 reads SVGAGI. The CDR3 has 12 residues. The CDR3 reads CASSYSGTGYTF. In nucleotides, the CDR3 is TGTGCCAGCAGTTACTCGGGTACAGGCTACACCTTC.

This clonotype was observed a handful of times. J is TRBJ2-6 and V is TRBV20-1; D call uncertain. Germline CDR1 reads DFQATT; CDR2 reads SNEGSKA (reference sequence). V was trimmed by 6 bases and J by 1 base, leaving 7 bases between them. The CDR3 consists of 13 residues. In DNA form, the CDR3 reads TGCAGTGCCTCTAGATCTGGGGCCAACGTCCTGACTTTC. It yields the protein CSASRSGANVLTF.

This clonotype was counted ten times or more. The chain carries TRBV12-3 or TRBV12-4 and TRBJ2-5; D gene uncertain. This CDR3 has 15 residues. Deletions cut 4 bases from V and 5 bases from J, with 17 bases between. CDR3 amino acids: CASSSRTDPRETQYF. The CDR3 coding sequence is TGTGCCAGCAGTTCCAGGACGGACCCTCGGGAGACCCAGTACTTC.

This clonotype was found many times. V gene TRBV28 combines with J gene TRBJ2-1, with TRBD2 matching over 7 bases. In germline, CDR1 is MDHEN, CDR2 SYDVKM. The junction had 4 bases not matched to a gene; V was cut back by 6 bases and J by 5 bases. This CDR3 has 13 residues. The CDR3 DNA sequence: TGTGCCAGCAGACTCCGGGGGGACAATGAGCAGTTCTTC. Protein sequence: CASRLRGDNEQFF.

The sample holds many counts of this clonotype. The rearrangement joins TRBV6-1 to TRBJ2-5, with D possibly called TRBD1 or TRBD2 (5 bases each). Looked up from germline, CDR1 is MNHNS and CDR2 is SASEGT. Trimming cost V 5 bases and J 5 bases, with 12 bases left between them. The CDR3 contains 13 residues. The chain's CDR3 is CASSPGRRETQYF. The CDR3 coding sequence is TGTGCCAGCAGTCCGGGACGTCGGGAGACCCAGTACTTC.

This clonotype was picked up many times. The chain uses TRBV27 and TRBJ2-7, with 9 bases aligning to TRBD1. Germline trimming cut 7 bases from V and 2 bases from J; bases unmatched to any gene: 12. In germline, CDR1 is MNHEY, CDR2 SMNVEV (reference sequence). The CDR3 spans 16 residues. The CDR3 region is CASIDPTGTGPYEQYF. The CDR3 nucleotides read TGTGCCAGCATCGATCCGACCGGGACAGGGCCCTACGAGCAGTACTTC.

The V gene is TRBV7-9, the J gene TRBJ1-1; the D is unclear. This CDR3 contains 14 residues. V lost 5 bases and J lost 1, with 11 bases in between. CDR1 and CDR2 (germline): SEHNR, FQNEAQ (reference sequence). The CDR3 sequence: CASSENLGNTEAFF. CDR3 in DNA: TGTGCCAGCAGCGAAAACCTCGGGAACACTGAAGCTTTCTTT. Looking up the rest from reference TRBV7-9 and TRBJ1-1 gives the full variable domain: DTGVSQNPRHKITKRGQNVTFRCDPISEHNRLYWYRQTLGQGPEFLTYFQNEAQLEKSRLLSDRFSAERPKGSFSTLEIQRTEQGDSAMYLCASSENLGNTEAFFGQGTRLTVV.

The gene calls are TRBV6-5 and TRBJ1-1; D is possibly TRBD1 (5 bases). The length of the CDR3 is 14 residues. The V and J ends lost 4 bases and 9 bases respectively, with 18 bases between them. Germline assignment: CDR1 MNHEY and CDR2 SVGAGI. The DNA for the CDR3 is TGTGCCAGCAGTTTGGGGACGGAAAGTTCGAAAGCTTTCTTT. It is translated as CASSLGTESSKAFF.

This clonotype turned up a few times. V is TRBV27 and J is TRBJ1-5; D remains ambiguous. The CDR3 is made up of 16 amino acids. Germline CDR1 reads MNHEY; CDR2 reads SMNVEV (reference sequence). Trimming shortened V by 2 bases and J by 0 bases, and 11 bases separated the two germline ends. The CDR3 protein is CASSLGPAYSNQPQHF. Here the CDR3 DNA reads TGTGCCAGCAGTTTAGGGCCCGCTTATAGCAATCAGCCCCAGCATTTT.